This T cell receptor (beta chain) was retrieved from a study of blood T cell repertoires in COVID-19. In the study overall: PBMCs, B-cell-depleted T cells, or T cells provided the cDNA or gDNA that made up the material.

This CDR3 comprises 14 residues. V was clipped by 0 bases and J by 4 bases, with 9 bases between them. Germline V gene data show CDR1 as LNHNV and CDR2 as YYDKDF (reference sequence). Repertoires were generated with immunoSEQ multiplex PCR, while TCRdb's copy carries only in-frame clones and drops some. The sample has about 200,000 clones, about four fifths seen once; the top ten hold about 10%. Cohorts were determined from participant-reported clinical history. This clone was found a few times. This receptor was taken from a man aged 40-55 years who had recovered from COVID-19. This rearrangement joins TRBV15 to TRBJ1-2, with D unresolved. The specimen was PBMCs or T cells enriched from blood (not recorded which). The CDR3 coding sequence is TGTGCCACCAGCAGAGATGCAGGAAGCTATGGCTACACCTTC. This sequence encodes CATSRDAGSYGYTF.